Listed below are T cell receptor beta chains from one sample, sequenced in a study of T cells in Graves' hyperthyroidism and ophthalmopathy. TCRdb re-derived calls from the multiplex PCR reads in MiXCR, one entry per CDR3 protein. Among fewer than 110,000 distinct CDR3 sequences listed, 40% to 50% were seen once. The sample consisted of blood. The receptors derive from a man aged 35 to 55 with Graves' hyperthyroidism. Both conserved end residues are part of each CDR3. The D gene is left open where the match is weak. The listing skips clone size in some rows; elsewhere it reads once, few, many or a size class.

-,-,TRBJ2-6,TRBV4-2,CASSQEGGTANVLTF,TGTGCCAGCAGCCAAGAAGGGGGTACGGCCAACGTCCTGACTTTC
many,TRBD1,TRBJ1-2,TRBV20-1,CSARDSGGGGYTF,TGCAGTGCTAGAGATTCAGGGGGAGGGGGCTACACCTTC
many,-,TRBJ1-1,TRBV12-1,CASSRFGSTEAFF,TGTGCCAGCAGCCGCTTCGGGAGCACTGAAGCTTTCTTT
-,-,TRBJ1-5,TRBV7-2,CASSLRGETQHF,TGTGCCAGCAGCTTGAGAGGGGAGACCCAGCATTTT
once,-,TRBJ1-1,TRBV29-1,CSVEDGMQATGDTEAFF,TGCAGCGTTGAAGACGGTATGCAAGCGACCGGGGACACTGAAGCTTTCTTT
many,TRBD1,TRBJ2-2,TRBV10-1,CASSDPGQGAIGELFF,TGCGCCAGCAGTGACCCGGGACAGGGGGCGATCGGGGAGCTGTTTTTT
-,TRBD1,TRBJ1-2,TRBV6-5,CASSVQGVFREGYTF,TGTGCCAGCAGTGTACAGGGGGTCTTTCGCGAGGGCTACACCTTC
-,-,TRBJ2-7,TRBV2,CASSREGPPYEQYF,TGTGCCAGCAGCAGAGAGGGACCCCCCTACGAGCAGTACTTC
-,TRBD1,TRBJ2-3,TRBV20-1,CSASLPGQGGADTQYF,TGCAGTGCTAGTCTTCCGGGACAGGGGGGGGCGGATACGCAGTATTTT
many,-,TRBJ2-7,TRBV7-7,CASSLGGESYEQYF,TGTGCTAGCAGCTTAGGGGGGGAATCCTACGAGCAGTACTTC
-,-,TRBJ2-3,TRBV19,CASSTGPDTQYF,TGTGCCAGTAGTACGGGTCCAGATACGCAGTATTTT
-,-,TRBJ2-5,TRBV2,CASSYRGGDQYF,TGTGCCAGCAGTTACAGGGGAGGGGACCAGTACTTC
many,-,TRBJ1-2,TRBV12-3/TRBV12-4,CASSLWGRGYTF,TGTGCCAGCAGTTTATGGGGCCGTGGCTACACCTTC
-,-,TRBJ2-1,TRBV7-9,CASSDGTTNEQFF,TGTGCCAGCAGCGACGGGACAACTAATGAGCAGTTCTTC
many,-,TRBJ2-1,TRBV6-1,CASSGWGNEQFF,TGTGCCAGCAGTGGCTGGGGAAATGAGCAGTTCTTC
-,TRBD1,TRBJ2-7,TRBV7-2,CASSPLTGEQYF,TGCGCCAGCAGCCCCCTGACAGGGGAGCAGTACTTC
many,-,TRBJ2-2,TRBV7-2,CASTTVGNTGELFF,TGTGCCAGCACTACGGTCGGTAACACCGGGGAGCTGTTTTTT
-,TRBD1,TRBJ2-1,TRBV7-2,CASSPQDRVGQPQQFF,TGTGCCAGCAGCCCCCAGGACAGGGTGGGACAGCCCCAGCAGTTCTTC
-,-,TRBJ1-4,TRBV2,CASRREINEKLFF,TGTGCCAGCAGAAGGGAGATTAATGAAAAACTGTTTTTT
few,-,TRBJ1-5,TRBV7-3,CASSLMGGETQHF,TGTGCCAGCAGCTTAATGGGGGGAGAGACCCAGCATTTT
many,-,TRBJ2-5,TRBV15,CATSRDEETQYF,TGTGCCACCAGCAGAGATGAGGAGACCCAGTACTTC
many,TRBD1,TRBJ1-5,TRBV7-9,CASSPQGTESNQPQHF,TGTGCCAGCAGCCCTCAAGGGACAGAAAGCAATCAGCCCCAGCATTTT
many,TRBD2,TRBJ2-5,TRBV20-1,CSARGGGVRETQYF,TGCAGTGCTAGGGGCGGGGGGGTTCGAGAGACCCAGTACTTC
many,-,TRBJ2-3,TRBV7-3,CASSLTYGDTQYF,TGTGCCAGCAGCTTAACGTACGGAGATACGCAGTATTTT
-,TRBD1,TRBJ2-3,TRBV29-1,CSVDPTGLSTDTQYF,TGCAGCGTCGATCCGACAGGGCTCAGCACAGATACGCAGTATTTT
many,TRBD1,TRBJ2-2,TRBV24-1,CATSDPRQGGTGELFF,TGTGCCACCAGTGATCCCAGACAGGGTGGAACCGGGGAGCTGTTTTTT
many,-,TRBJ2-7,TRBV4-1,CASSRLEGLPYEQYF,TGCGCCAGCAGCCGATTGGAGGGACTTCCCTACGAGCAGTACTTC
many,-,TRBJ2-5,TRBV19,CASRPTWRGETQYF,TGTGCCAGTAGACCTACGTGGCGGGGAGAGACCCAGTACTTC
-,-,TRBJ1-1,TRBV29-1,CSAGWTTEAFF,TGCAGCGCCGGGTGGACCACTGAAGCTTTCTTT
-,-,TRBJ1-6,TRBV9,CASSVGQGNSPLHF,TGTGCCAGCAGCGTAGGGCAGGGTAATTCACCCCTCCACTTT
many,TRBD1,TRBJ1-2,TRBV6-1,CASRGQGGYGYTF,TGTGCCAGCAGGGGACAGGGGGGCTATGGCTACACCTTC
-,TRBD1,TRBJ2-2,TRBV15,CATSSWRTGWDSGELFF,TGTGCCACCAGCAGCTGGCGGACAGGATGGGATTCCGGGGAGCTGTTTTTT
many,TRBD2,TRBJ2-2,TRBV20-1,CSASLAGGPTTGELFF,TGCAGTGCTTCACTAGCGGGAGGGCCGACCACCGGGGAGCTGTTTTTT
many,-,TRBJ2-5,TRBV2,CASRIQGLHQETQYF,TGTGCCAGTAGGATACAGGGACTCCACCAAGAGACCCAGTACTTC
many,-,TRBJ2-1,TRBV9,CASSPRLRNEQFF,TGTGCCAGCAGCCCGCGGCTTCGCAATGAGCAGTTCTTC
-,-,TRBJ1-3,TRBV19,CASSQWAGPSGNTMYF,TGTGCCAGTAGTCAGTGGGCAGGTCCCTCTGGAAACACCATGTATTTT
many,-,TRBJ1-2,TRBV2,CASSGGTSYYGYTF,TGTGCCAGCAGTGGGGGGACGTCCTACTATGGCTACACCTTC
many,TRBD2,TRBJ2-3,TRBV27,CASSPSGSGADTQYF,TGTGCCAGCAGTCCTAGCGGGAGCGGGGCAGATACGCAGTATTTT
many,-,TRBJ1-1,TRBV20-1,CSAALIRGFEAFF,TGCAGTGCTGCCCTAATTAGGGGGTTTGAAGCTTTCTTT
many,TRBD1,TRBJ1-6,TRBV11-3,CASSFSTGLNSPLHF,TGTGCCAGCAGCTTCTCGACAGGGCTTAATTCACCCCTCCACTTT
many,TRBD1,TRBJ1-2,TRBV7-8,CASSLGQGDNYGYTF,TGTGCCAGCAGCTTGGGACAGGGGGATAACTATGGCTACACCTTC
-,TRBD2,TRBJ2-7,TRBV19,CAWRTTSGTNEQYF,TGTGCCTGGAGGACGACTAGCGGGACCAACGAGCAGTACTTC
-,TRBD1,TRBJ1-6,TRBV5-4,CASSLSGTGEYSPLHF,TGTGCCAGCAGCTTGTCCGGGACAGGGGAATATTCACCCCTCCACTTT
-,TRBD1,TRBJ1-5,TRBV29-1,CSVGTGTNQPQHF,TGCAGCGTGGGGACAGGGACAAATCAGCCCCAGCATTTT
-,TRBD2,TRBJ2-1,TRBV24-1,CATGTRYNEQFF,TGTGCCACCGGGACTAGATACAATGAGCAGTTCTTC